This entry lists 21 T cell receptor beta chains sequenced from one sample in a study of CD8+ T cells in alopecia areata (dated by TCRdb to the late 2010s). Peripheral blood and lesional scalp punch biopsies were obtained from patients with alopecia areata. Receptor libraries were prepared by the immunoSEQ multiplex PCR assay. For TCR sequencing, RNA was extracted from every sample and reverse transcribed into cDNA to serve as template. This immuneACCESS table, as held by TCRdb, lists in-frame sequences with V and J called but not all clones. Of the missing ones, under half trace to an unresolved V gene in checked studies; the others have no known cause. A total of under 15,000 clones appear in this sample, under 65% of them only once. The top ten hold about 14% of the sample. Sequencing was performed on skin. The source is a human donor with alopecia areata.

This chain links TRBV29-1 with TRBJ1-2, with TRBD1 matching 7 bases. The CDR3 is made up of 14 amino acids. Unmatched junction bases numbered 9, after V lost 1 base and J lost 7 bases. Germline V CDR1 and CDR2: SQVTM, ANQGSEA. CDR3 protein: CSVEVAQGVGGYTF. CDR3 nucleotides: TGCAGCGTTGAAGTCGCGCAGGGGGTCGGTGGCTACACCTTC.

This clone is deemed large. The chain has TRBV5-1 and TRBJ2-1; the D is unclear. This CDR3 is built from 13 residues. From germline, CDR1 is SGHRS and CDR2 YFSETQ. V shed 5 bases and J shed 0 bases, with 6 bases lying between them. The CDR3 nucleotides read TGCGCCAGCAGACAGAGCTCCTACAATGAGCAGTTCTTC. Its protein is CASRQSSYNEQFF.

This clone was observed a few times. An end of the junction differs from the germline gene, which may be a read error. The rearrangement joins TRBV7-9 to TRBJ2-3, with D perhaps TRBD2 (5 bases). Germline CDR1 reads SEHNR; CDR2 reads FQNEAQ (reference sequence). The CDR3 sequence is 12 residues long. CDR3 residues: CASSLATDTQYF. CDR3 nucleotides: TGTGCCAGCAGCCTAGCCACAGATACGCAGTATTTT.

The rearrangement links TRBV7-3 to TRBJ2-3, with 7 bases aligning to TRBD2. The CDR3 totals 16 residues. Germline V gene data show CDR1 as SGHTA and CDR2 as FQGTGA. J gave up 1 base and V 5 bases, and 9 bases lay outside the gene matches. The CDR3 loop is CASSPLGGGGTDTQYF. The CDR3 nucleotides are TGTGCCAGCAGCCCATTGGGCGGGGGTGGCACAGATACGCAGTATTTT.

This clone was detected a few times. The J gene is TRBJ2-1, the V gene TRBV2; no definite D call. Trimming removed 8 bases from V and 0 bases from J, with 11 bases in between. The CDR3 sequence is 14 residues long. Per the germline V gene, CDR1 is SNHLY and CDR2 is FYNNEI. The CDR3 coding sequence is TGTGCCAGCGTCCAGGATAGCTCCTACAATGAGCAGTTCTTC. Protein sequence: CASVQDSSYNEQFF.

The J gene is TRBJ1-4, the V gene TRBV7-6; maybe TRBD1 (6 bases). This CDR3 region has 15 residues. V was trimmed by 8 bases and J by 7 bases, leaving 20 bases between them. Per the germline V gene, CDR1 is SGHVS and CDR2 is FNYEAQ. The CDR3 sequence is CASGPRGGESEKLFF. The CDR3 bases are TGTGCCAGCGGGCCTAGGGGGGGCGAATCTGAAAAACTGTTTTTT.

A few counts support this clone. The J gene is TRBJ2-1, the V gene TRBV28; D is possibly TRBD1 (5 bases). Trimming removed 4 bases at V and 8 bases at J, with 12 bases between. This CDR3 has 13 residues. CDR1 MDHEN and CDR2 SYDVKM come from the germline V gene. CDR3 nucleotides: TGTGCCAGCAGTTCTCTCAGGGCGGATGAGCAGTTCTTC. Its protein is CASSSLRADEQFF.

The V and J genes are TRBV29-1 and TRBJ2-1, with TRBD2 identical over 8 bases. Germline V gene sequence: CDR1 SQVTM, CDR2 ANQGSEA. J lost 4 bases, V lost 4 bases, and 6 bases had no gene match. The CDR3 is 14 amino acids. The CDR3 protein is CSVGLATNYNEQFF. The CDR3 nucleotides are TGCAGCGTTGGACTAGCGACAAATTACAATGAGCAGTTCTTC.

The genes are TRBV27 and TRBJ2-1; 9 bases fit TRBD2. The CDR3 has 16 residues. Germline CDR1 and CDR2: MNHEY and SMNVEV (reference sequence). V trimming: 5 bases; J trimming: 0 bases; junction bases outside the gene matches: 5. The CDR3 nucleotides read TGTGCCAGCAGTCGCGAGCGGGGGGCCTCCTACAATGAGCAGTTCTTC. This codes for CASSRERGASYNEQFF.

The rearrangement joins TRBV5-1 to TRBJ2-3; 8 bases are shared with TRBD1. From germline, CDR1 is SGHRS and CDR2 YFSETQ. The CDR3 totals 15 residues. The J segment lost 1 base and the V segment lost 2 bases, leaving 3 bases of the junction unmatched. The CDR3: CASSLKTGGTDTQYF. In DNA form, the CDR3 reads TGCGCCAGCAGCTTAAAGACAGGGGGCACAGATACGCAGTATTTT.

In its sample, this clone was seen a few times. This rearrangement joins TRBV28 to TRBJ1-5, with 7 bases identical to TRBD1. CDR3 length equals 14 residues. CDR1 is MDHEN and CDR2 is SYDVKM in the germline V gene. V was clipped by 5 bases and J by 6 bases; unmatched bases: 7. This CDR3 reads CASSPQDRVQPQHF. CDR3 in DNA: TGTGCCAGCAGTCCTCAAGACAGGGTTCAGCCCCAGCATTTT.

This chain joins TRBV19 and TRBJ2-1; the D gene is possibly TRBD1 (5 bases). From germline, CDR1 is LNHDA and CDR2 SQIVND (reference sequence). The CDR3 spans 13 residues. The V end was cut by 3 bases, the J end by 6 bases, with 9 bases between. CDR3 bases: TGTGCCAGTAGTATGCGGCAGGGCAATGAGCAGTTCTTC. Translating it yields CASSMRQGNEQFF.

V is TRBV5-4 and J is TRBJ1-2, with 8 bases aligning to TRBD1. Germline trimming cut 5 bases from V and 4 bases from J; bases unmatched to any gene: 7. The CDR3 sequence is 14 residues long. The germline CDR1 and CDR2 sequences are SGHNT and YYREEE (reference sequence). Written as DNA, the CDR3 is TGTGCCAGCAGTAGGGGGGGACAGGTCTATGGCTACACCTTC. Translated: CASSRGGQVYGYTF.

V gene TRBV28 combines with J gene TRBJ2-7; unclear D gene. Per the germline V gene, CDR1 is MDHEN and CDR2 is SYDVKM. The V and J ends lost 2 bases and 0 bases respectively, with 8 bases between them. The length of the CDR3 is 14 residues. In DNA form, the CDR3 reads TGTGCCAGCAGTTTAACCGAGATCTCCTACGAGCAGTACTTC. Translated, it gives CASSLTEISYEQYF.

V and J are TRBV27 and TRBJ2-5; TRBD1 might be the D (6 bases). V was clipped by 3 bases and J by 4 bases, with 18 bases between them. This CDR3 has 16 amino acids. The germline V gene has CDR1 MNHEY and CDR2 SMNVEV (reference sequence). As DNA, the CDR3 is TGTGCCAGCAGTTTCAGGGCAGGGGTCGTAGGAGAGACCCAGTACTTC. Protein product: CASSFRAGVVGETQYF.

This clone has more than one count but fewer than ten. This sequence joins TRBV11-2 and TRBJ2-7; 8 nucleotides agree with TRBD1. V shed 6 bases and J 3 bases; nucleotides not matched to a gene: 4. CDR1 is SGHAT and CDR2 is FQNNGV in the germline V gene. This CDR3 spans 13 amino acids. The CDR3 sequence is CASRPGGDYEQYF. DNA of the CDR3: TGTGCCAGCAGGCCAGGGGGCGACTACGAGCAGTACTTC.

V gene TRBV7-9 combines with J gene TRBJ1-3; 8 positions agree with TRBD1. With 5 bases clipped from V and 0 bases from J, the junction kept 3 bases outside the gene matches. Germline V gene sequence: CDR1 SEHNR, CDR2 FQNEAQ (reference sequence). The CDR3 covers 15 residues. CDR3: CASSPGQVSGNTIYF. The CDR3 bases are TGTGCCAGCAGCCCGGGACAGGTCTCTGGAAACACCATATATTTT.

The chain recombines TRBV25-1 with TRBJ2-2; D remains ambiguous. The CDR3 consists of 11 residues. Trimming stripped 6 bases from V and 8 bases from J, with 7 bases between. CDR1 is MGHDK and CDR2 is SYGVNS in the germline V gene. The CDR3 nucleotides read TGTGCCAGCAGGGTTGGTGGGGAGCTGTTTTTT. This encodes CASRVGGELFF.

This clone has a handful of counts. This rearrangement joins TRBV4-1 to TRBJ2-6; perhaps TRBD1 as D (5 bases). Trimming shortened V by 4 bases and J by 0 bases, and 16 bases separated the two germline ends. This CDR3 contains 18 residues. CDR1 is MGHRA and CDR2 is YSYEKL in the germline V gene. The CDR3 is CASSRNRRPFSGANVLTF. In nucleotides, the CDR3 is TGCGCCAGCAGCCGCAACAGGCGCCCCTTCTCTGGGGCCAACGTCCTGACTTTC.

This clone has only a few counts. J is TRBJ2-7 and V is TRBV6-1; no clear D gene. The V and J ends lost 1 base and 8 bases respectively, with 6 bases between them. The germline V gene has CDR1 MNHNS and CDR2 SASEGT. The CDR3 covers 11 residues. As DNA, the CDR3 is TGTGCCAGCAGTGAAGGGTCGAAGCAGTACTTC. This gives the protein CASSEGSKQYF.

This clone was found a few times. The chain employs TRBV10-3 and TRBJ2-7; the D gene is possibly TRBD2 (6 bases). V lost 10 bases to trimming and J lost 3 bases, with 13 bases between them. The CDR3 has 12 residues. In germline, CDR1 is ENHRY, CDR2 SYGVKD. The CDR3 DNA is TGTGCCACAAGGGACTCCTTCTACGAGCAGTACTTC. This codes for CATRDSFYEQYF.